The clone carrying this TCR beta chain was observed many times. The antigen remains unidentified. The source of the sample is a study of regulatory T cells in long-lasting Graves disease. Study-level information: Graves' patients diagnosed newly had used antithyroid drugs under 3 months.

Library construction for TCR beta used iRepertoire HTBI primers and Arm-PCR of CDR3 regions. TCRdb redid the calling of the multiplex PCR reads with MiXCR, one entry per CDR3 protein. The sample includes roughly 560,000 distinct CDR3 sequences, around 12% of them seen just once. Study observations and caveats: Segments TRBV28, TRBJ1-2 and TRBJ2-5 showed preferential usage in persistent disease.

Time point meaning: newly diagnosed GD, antithyroid drugs for less than 3 months. Isolated PBMC RNA provided the starting material for the TCR library. American Thyroid Association guidelines defined how Graves' disease was diagnosed. V lost 6 bases and J lost 0; bases outside the gene matches: 12. The CDR3 contains 17 residues. The sample also formed part of further work on T cells in Graves' hyperthyroidism and ophthalmopathy. That report adds: Aged 18 to 65, the patients had hyperthyroidism that was newly diagnosed and had lasted under 2 months.

Sequencing was performed on peripheral blood mononuclear cells (PBMCs), taken at new diagnosis, from a patient treated with antithyroid drugs. This sequence originates from a woman between 25 and 40 years old with Graves disease. The chain employs TRBV12-3 or TRBV12-4 and TRBJ2-7; 9 bases match TRBD2. CDR3 nucleotide sequence: TGTGCCAGCAGCCCCAATAAGCTAGCGGGACCCTCCTACGAGCAGTACTTC. Translated: CASSPNKLAGPSYEQYF.